This T cell receptor (beta chain) was captured in a study of blood T cells in healthy people across ages. The authors ran a second PCR of about 7 to 11 cycles using a sample-barcoded 5' primer and a J-beta primer mix. Each CDR3 protein gets one entry after TCRdb re-called the 5' RACE reads with MiXCR. The data hold roughly 700,000 distinct CDR3 sequences, with 45% to 50% observed a single time. Donors were systemically healthy Caucasian individuals from Russia aged roughly 6 to 100 years. Regarding the study as a whole: A roughly linear fall in TCR beta diversity per million T cells was seen with increasing age.

On this clonotype itself: Its specificity is unknown.

The CDR3 length is 18 residues. V dropped 4 bases and J dropped 3; count of bases not matched to a gene: 12. Germline CDR1 reads SNHLY; CDR2 reads FYNNEI. The chain combines TRBV2 with TRBJ2-1, with TRBD2 matching over 10 bases. Sequencing was carried out using blood. The TCR originated in a woman aged 55 to 70 in good health. Here the CDR3 DNA reads TGTGCCAGCAGTGGCGGAGAAGTAGCGGGAGGTCTCTACAATGAGCAGTTCTTC. Protein sequence: CASSGGEVAGGLYNEQFF.